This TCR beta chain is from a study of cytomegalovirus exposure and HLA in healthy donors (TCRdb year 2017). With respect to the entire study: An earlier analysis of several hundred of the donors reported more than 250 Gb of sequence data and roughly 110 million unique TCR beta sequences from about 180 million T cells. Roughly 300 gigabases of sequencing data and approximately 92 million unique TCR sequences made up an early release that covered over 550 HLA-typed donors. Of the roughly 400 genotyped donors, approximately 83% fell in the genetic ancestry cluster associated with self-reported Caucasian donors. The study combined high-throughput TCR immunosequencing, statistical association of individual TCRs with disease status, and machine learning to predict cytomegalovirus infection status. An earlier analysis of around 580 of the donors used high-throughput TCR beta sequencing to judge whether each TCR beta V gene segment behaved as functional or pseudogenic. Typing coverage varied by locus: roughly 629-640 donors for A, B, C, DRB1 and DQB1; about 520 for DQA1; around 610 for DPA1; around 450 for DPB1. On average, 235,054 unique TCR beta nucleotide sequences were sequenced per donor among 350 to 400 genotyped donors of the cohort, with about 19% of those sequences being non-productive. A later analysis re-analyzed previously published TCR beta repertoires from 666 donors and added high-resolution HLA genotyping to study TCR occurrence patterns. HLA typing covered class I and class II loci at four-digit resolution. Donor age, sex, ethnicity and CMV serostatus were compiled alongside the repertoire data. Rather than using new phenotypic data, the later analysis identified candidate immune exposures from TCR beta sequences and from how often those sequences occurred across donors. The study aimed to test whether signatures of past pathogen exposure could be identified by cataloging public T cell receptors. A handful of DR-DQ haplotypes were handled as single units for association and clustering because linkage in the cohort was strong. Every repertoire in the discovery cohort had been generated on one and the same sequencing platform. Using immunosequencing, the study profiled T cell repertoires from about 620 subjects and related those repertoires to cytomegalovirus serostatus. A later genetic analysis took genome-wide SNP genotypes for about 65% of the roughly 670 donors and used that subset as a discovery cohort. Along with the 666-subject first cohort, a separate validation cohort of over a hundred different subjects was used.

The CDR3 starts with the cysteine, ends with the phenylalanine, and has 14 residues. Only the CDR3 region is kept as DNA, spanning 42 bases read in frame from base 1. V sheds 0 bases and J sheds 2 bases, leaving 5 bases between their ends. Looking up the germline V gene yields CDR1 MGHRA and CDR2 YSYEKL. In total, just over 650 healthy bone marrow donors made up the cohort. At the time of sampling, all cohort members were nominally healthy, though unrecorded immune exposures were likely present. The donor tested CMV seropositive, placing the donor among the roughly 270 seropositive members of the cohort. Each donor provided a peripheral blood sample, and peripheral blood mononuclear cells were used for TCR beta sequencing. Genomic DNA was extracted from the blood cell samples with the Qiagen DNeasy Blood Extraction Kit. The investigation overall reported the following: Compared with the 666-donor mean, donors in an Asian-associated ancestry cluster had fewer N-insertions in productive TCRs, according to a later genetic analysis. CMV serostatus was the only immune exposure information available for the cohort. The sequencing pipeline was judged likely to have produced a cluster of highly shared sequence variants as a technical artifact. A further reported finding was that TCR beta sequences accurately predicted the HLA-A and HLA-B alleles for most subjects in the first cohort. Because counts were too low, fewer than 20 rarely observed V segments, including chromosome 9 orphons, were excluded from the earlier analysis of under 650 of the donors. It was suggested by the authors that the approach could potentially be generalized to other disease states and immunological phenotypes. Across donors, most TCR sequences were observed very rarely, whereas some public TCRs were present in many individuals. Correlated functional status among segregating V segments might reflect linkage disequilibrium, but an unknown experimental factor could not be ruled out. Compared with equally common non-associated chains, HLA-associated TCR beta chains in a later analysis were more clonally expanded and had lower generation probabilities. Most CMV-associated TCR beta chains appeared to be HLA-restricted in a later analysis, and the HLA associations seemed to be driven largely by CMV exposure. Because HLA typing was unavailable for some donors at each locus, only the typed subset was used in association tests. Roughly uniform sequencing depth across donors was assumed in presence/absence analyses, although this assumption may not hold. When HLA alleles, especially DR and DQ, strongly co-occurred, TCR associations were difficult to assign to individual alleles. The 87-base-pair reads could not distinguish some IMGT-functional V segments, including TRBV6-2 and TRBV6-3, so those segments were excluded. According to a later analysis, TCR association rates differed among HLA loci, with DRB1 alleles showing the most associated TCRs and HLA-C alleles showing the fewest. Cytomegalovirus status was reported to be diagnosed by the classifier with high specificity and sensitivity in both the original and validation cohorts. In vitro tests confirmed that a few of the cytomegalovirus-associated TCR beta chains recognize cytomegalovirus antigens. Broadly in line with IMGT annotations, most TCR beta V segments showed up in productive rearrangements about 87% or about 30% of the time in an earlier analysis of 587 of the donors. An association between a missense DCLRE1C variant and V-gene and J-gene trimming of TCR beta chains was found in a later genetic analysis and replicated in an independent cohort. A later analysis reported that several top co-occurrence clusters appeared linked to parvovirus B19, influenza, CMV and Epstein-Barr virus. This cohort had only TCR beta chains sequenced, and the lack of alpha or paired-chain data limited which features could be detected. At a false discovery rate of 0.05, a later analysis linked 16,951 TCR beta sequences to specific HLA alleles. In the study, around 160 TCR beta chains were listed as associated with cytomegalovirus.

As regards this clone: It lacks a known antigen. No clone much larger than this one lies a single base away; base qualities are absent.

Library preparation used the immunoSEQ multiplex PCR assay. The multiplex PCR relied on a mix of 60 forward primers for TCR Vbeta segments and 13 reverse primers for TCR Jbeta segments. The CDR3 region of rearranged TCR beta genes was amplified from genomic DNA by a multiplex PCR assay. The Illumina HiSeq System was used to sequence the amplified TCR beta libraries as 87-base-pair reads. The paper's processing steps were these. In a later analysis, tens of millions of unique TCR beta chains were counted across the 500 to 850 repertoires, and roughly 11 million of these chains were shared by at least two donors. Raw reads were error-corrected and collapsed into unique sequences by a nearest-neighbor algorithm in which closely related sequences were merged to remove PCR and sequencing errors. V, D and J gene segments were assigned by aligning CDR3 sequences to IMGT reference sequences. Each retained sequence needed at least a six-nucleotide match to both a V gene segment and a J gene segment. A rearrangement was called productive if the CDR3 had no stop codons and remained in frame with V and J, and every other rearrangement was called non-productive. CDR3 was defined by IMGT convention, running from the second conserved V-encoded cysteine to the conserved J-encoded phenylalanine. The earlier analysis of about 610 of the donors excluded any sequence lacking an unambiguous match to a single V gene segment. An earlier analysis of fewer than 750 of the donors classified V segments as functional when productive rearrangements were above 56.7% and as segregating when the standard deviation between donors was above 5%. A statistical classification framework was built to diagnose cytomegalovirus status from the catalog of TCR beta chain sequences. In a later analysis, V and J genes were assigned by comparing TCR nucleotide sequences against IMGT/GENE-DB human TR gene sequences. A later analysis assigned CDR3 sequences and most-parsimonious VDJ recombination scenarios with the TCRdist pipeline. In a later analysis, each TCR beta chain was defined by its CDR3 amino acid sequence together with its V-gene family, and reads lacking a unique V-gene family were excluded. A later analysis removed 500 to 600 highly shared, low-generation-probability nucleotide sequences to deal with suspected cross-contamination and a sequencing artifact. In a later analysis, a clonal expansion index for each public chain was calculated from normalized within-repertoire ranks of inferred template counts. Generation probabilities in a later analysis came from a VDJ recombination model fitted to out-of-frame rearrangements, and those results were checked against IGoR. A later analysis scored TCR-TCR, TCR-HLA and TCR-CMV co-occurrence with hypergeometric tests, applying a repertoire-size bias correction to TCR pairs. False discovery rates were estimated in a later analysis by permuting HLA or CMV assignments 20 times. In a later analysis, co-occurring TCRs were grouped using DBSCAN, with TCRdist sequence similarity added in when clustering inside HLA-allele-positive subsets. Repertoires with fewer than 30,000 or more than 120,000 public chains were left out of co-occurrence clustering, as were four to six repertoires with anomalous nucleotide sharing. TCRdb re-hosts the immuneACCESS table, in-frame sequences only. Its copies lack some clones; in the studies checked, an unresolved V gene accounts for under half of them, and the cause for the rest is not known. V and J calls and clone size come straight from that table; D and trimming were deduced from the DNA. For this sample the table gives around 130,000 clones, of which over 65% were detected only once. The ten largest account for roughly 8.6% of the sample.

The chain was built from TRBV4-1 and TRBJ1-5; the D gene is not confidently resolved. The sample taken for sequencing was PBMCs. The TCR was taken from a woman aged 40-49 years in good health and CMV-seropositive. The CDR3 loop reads CASSQETGNQPQHF. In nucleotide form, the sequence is TGCGCCAGCAGCCAAGAAACAGGCAATCAGCCCCAGCATTTT.